Described below is a single T cell receptor (beta chain) sequence and its context. The data were obtained in a study of technical replicates of blood from a handful of donors. The table came from immunoSEQ multiplex PCR; TCRdb's copy has only in-frame clones and leaves some out. In the table there are over 10,000 clones, approximately 86% of which are singletons. Input material: PBMCs. The source of this sequence is a human donor in good health.

The CDR3 reads CASSAISGTSSRELFF. In DNA, the CDR3 is TGTGCCAGCAGCGCAATCTCCGGGACTAGCAGCCGGGAGCTGTTTTTT. The rearrangement uses TRBV9 and TRBJ2-2; 9 bases fit TRBD2. CDR3 length equals 16 residues. Trimming removed 3 bases from V and 9 bases from J; junction bases left unmatched: 12. The germline CDR1 and CDR2 sequences are SGDLS and YYNGEE.